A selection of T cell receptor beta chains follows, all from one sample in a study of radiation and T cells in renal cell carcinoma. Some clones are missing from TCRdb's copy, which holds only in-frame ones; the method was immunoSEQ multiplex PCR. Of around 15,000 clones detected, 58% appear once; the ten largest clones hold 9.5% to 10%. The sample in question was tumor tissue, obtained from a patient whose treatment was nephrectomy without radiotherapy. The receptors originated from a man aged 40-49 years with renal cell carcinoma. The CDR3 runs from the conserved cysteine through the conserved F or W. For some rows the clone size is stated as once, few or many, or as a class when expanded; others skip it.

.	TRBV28	CASSFQGRPFQHF
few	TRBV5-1	CASSWGQGEAFF
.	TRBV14	CASNWAWNSPLHF
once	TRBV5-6	CASGDRGTGAGELFF
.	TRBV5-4	CASSPGSNEQFF
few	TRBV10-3	CAISGGWNQPQHF
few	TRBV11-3	CASSAGGKNTEAFF
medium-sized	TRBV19	CASSPGTETNYEQYF
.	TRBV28	CASSLAGIKRAFF
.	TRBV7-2	CASSYRLAGADTQYF
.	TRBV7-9	CASSAVVQAHGETQYF
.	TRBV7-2	CASSLATSRADTQYF
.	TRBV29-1	CSAADRAMNTEAFF
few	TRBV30	CAWRGGYTGELFF
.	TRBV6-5	CASRSTGGLNEQYF
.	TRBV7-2	CASSSGTLQETQYF
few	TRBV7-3	CASSLMGGGASETQYF
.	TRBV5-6	CASSLGRAYTF
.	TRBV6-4	CASSDSPSGGGTDTQYF
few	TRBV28	CASSLPGTSRTGELFF
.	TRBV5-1	CASSPRRAGTSGERLNTGELFF
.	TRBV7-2	CASTLSISRTEAFF
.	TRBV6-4	CASSDYCRQGEGQPQHF
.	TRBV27	CASSPPDSGGNDEQFF
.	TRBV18	CASSPNSNQPQHF
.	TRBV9	CASSGSQGAATYEQYF
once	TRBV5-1	CASSSGVWNTGELFF
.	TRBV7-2	CASSLSANYGYTF
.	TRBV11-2	CASSSEDRGAFF
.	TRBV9	CASSPLGSTFEAFF
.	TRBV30	CAWRKFGRAYNTEAFF
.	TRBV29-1	CSGRLTGPNSGKLFF
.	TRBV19	CASSIGSAPLHF
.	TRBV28	CATPGVGNYGYTF
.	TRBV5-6	CASSLDPGFVNTEAFF
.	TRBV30	CAWLNGTGDGYTF
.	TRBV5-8	CASSLLQGGTEAFF
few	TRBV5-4	CASRYSQGTEAFF
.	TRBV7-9	CASSSSHSSSYNEQFF
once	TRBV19	CASSWGRGENTEAFF
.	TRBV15	CATSRDLGLSNQPQHF
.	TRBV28	CASSPHRGSGNTIYF
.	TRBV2	CASSEAEGVGQPQHF
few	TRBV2	CASSKESLANEKLFF
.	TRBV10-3	CAISKGTSGGANYEQYF